A single T cell receptor beta chain is shown here with its context. Its antigen is unidentified. The study ran its PCR with 60 Vbeta and 13 Jbeta primers. Libraries were prepared by immunoSEQ multiplex PCR; TCRdb keeps only in-frame clonotypes and omits some of them. The sample has 150,000 or so clones, approximately 81% seen once; the top ten hold about 0.82%. Germline CDR1 reads MNHNS; CDR2 reads SASEGT. The CDR3 spans 14 residues. Trimming shortened V by 4 bases and J by 0 bases, and 7 bases separated the two germline ends. These data originate in a study of cytomegalovirus exposure and HLA in healthy donors. On the study more broadly: The study's early data release held about 85 million unique TCRs from HLA-typed donors. Study-wide findings and caveats: Links to common viral pathogens appeared, in a later analysis, for several of the most significant clusters. The authors enumerated roughly 160 TCR beta chains as linked to cytomegalovirus. Per a later analysis, 18,000 or so TCR beta sequences showed association with HLA alleles at 0.05 false discovery rate.

The TCR was taken from a woman between 18 and 29 years old in good health and CMV-seronegative. The V call is TRBV6-1, the J call TRBJ1-3; D gene uncertain. The sequencing sample was made of PBMCs. Here the CDR3 reads CASSAGSSGNTIYF. CDR3 coding DNA: TGTGCCAGCAGTGCGGGGAGCTCTGGAAACACCATATATTTT.